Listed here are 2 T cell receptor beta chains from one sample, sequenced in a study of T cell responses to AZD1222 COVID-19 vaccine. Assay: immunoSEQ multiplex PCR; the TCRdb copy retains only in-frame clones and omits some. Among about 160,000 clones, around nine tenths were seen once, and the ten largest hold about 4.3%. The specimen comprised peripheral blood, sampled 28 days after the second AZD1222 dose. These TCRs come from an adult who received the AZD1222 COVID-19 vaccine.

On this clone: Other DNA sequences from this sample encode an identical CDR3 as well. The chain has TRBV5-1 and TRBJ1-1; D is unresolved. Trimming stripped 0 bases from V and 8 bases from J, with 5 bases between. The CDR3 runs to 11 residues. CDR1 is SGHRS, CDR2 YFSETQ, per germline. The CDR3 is CASSLAGEAFF. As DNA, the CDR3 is TGCGCCAGCAGCTTGGCGGGGGAAGCTTTCTTT. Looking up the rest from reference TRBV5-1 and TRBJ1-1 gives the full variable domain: KAGVTQTPRYLIKTRGQQVTLSCSPISGHRSVSWYQQTPGQGLQFLFEYFSETQRNKGNFPGRFSGRQFSNSRSEMNVSTLELGDSALYLCASSLAGEAFFGQGTRLTVV.

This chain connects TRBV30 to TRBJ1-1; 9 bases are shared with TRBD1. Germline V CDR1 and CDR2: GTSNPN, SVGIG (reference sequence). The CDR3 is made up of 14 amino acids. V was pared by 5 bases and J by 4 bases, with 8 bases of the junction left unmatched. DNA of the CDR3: TGTGCCTGGGATCGGGACAGGGTGGTCACTGAAGCTTTCTTT. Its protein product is CAWDRDRVVTEAFF.